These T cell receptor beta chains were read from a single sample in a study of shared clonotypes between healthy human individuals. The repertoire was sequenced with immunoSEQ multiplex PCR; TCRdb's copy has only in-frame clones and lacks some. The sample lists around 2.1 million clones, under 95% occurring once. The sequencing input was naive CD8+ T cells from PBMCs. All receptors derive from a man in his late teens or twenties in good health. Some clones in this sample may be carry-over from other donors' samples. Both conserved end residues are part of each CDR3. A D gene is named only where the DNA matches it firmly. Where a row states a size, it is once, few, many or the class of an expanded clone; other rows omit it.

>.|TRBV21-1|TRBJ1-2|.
TGTGCCAGCCTAAACAGGGGTTACTATGGCTACACCTTC
CASLNRGYYGYTF
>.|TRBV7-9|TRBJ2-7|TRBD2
TGTGCCAGCAGCGGCGGGAGGGCTGCCTACGAGCAGTACTTC
CASSGGRAAYEQYF
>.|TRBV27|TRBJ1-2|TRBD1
TGTGCCAGCAGTCCCGGGACAGCAGTTACGTATGGCTACACCTTC
CASSPGTAVTYGYTF
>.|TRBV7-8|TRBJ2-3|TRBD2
TGTGCCAGCAGCTTAGTGATAGCGGGGGATACGCAGTATTTT
CASSLVIAGDTQYF
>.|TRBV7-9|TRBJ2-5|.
TGTGCCAGCAGCTTACTCCGTCAGGGTGAGACCCAGTACTTC
CASSLLRQGETQYF
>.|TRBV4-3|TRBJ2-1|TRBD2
TGCGCCAGCAGCCAACTACTAGCGGGGGCCTACAATGAGCAGTTCTTC
CASSQLLAGAYNEQFF
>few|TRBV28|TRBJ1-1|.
TGTGCCAGTTGGAGGGTGAACACTGAAGCTTTCTTT
CASWRVNTEAFF
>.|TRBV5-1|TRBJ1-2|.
TGCGCCAGCAGCTTGGAACAGGGAAATGGCTACACCTTC
CASSLEQGNGYTF
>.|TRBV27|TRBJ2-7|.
TGTGCCAGCAGTCCTTCCCTGGGTCCAAACTCCTACGAGCAGTACTTC
CASSPSLGPNSYEQYF
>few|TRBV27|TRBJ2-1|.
TGTGCCAGCAGTTCCTCAAATGAGCAGTTCTTC
CASSSSNEQFF
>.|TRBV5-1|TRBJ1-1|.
TGCGCCAGCAGCCCTACCGGGGGGAGGAGGGGCATGAACACTGAAGCTTTCTTT
CASSPTGGRRGMNTEAFF
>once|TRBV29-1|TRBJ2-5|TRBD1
TGCAGCGTTGAAGACGGACAGGGGCCGAGAGGCCCGAAGCTAGAGACCCAGTACTTC
CSVEDGQGPRGPKLETQYF
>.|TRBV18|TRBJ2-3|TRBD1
TGTGCCAGCTCACCAATTTTAGACAGGGGGCAAGGAGATACGCAGTATTTT
CASSPILDRGQGDTQYF
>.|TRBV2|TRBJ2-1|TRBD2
TGTGCCAGCAGTCTCCGACAGGGACTAGCGGGAGTTCCCTACAATGAGCAGTTCTTC
CASSLRQGLAGVPYNEQFF
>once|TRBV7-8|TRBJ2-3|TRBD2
TGTGCCAGCAGCTTAGTCACTAGCGGTTACACAGATACGCAGTATTTT
CASSLVTSGYTDTQYF
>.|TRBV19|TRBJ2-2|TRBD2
TGTGCCAGTAGTACCGGGACTAGCGGGAGAATCTCGGACACCGGGGAGCTGTTTTTT
CASSTGTSGRISDTGELFF
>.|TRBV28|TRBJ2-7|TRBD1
TGTGCCAGCTACAACTTACAGGGGCCTCACTACGAGCAGTACTTC
CASYNLQGPHYEQYF
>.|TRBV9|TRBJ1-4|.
TGTGCCAGCAGCGTAGGGCAGTGGGGGGATAAACTGTTTTTT
CASSVGQWGDKLFF
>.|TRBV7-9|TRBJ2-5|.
TGTGCCAGCAGCTTAGCGGTGGAGACCCAGTACTTC
CASSLAVETQYF
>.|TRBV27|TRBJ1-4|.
TGTGCCAGCAGTTTATTGGGGAGGAGTGAAAAACTGTTTTTT
CASSLLGRSEKLFF
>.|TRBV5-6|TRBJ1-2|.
TGTGCCAGCAGCTTGGCGCCACAGGGTTTGCGTGGCTACACCTTC
CASSLAPQGLRGYTF
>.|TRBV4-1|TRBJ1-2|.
TGCGCCAGCAGCCAAGATCAGACAGACTATGGCTACACCTTC
CASSQDQTDYGYTF
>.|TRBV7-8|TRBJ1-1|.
TGTGCCAGCAGCCATCCTGGGGGGCGGATGAACACTGAAGCTTTCTTT
CASSHPGGRMNTEAFF
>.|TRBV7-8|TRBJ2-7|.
TGTGCCAGCAGCCCCGCCCGGGGTACCTACGAGCAGTACTTC
CASSPARGTYEQYF
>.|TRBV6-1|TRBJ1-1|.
TGTGCCAGCAGTGAAGCATGGCAGGGGAACACTGAAGCTTTCTTT
CASSEAWQGNTEAFF
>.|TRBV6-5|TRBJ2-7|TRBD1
TGTGCCAGCCGGGACAGAACATCCTACGAGCAGTACTTC
CASRDRTSYEQYF
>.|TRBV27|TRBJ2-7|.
TGTGCCAGCAGTCCGCGAACAGGGTCCTACGAGCAGTACTTC
CASSPRTGSYEQYF
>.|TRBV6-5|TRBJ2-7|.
TGTGCCAGCAGTTACGGGGCTGGGGGAAGCTCCTACGAGCAGTACTTC
CASSYGAGGSSYEQYF
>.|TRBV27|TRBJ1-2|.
TGTGCCAGCAGTTTATCCTGGGTCCCGGGCACCGGTAACTATGGCTACACCTTC
CASSLSWVPGTGNYGYTF
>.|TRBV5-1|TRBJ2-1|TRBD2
TGCGCCAGCAGCTTGGGTCGCGGGAGCTCCTACAATGAGCAGTTCTTC
CASSLGRGSSYNEQFF
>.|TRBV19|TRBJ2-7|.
TGTGCCAGTAGTATTAAGACACCCTACGAGCAGTACTTC
CASSIKTPYEQYF
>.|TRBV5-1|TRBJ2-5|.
TGCGCCAGCAGCTTGGAAGGACAGCTCCAAGAGACCCAGTACTTC
CASSLEGQLQETQYF
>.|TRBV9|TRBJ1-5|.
TGTGCCAGCAGCAACGGGGGTCAGCCCCAGCATTTT
CASSNGGQPQHF
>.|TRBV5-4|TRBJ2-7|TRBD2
TGTGCCAGCAGCTTGGGGGGACTAGCTTACGAGCAGTACTTC
CASSLGGLAYEQYF
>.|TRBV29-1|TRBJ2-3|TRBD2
TGCAGCGTTAAGGATGCAGGGAGGGCAGATACGCAGTATTTT
CSVKDAGRADTQYF
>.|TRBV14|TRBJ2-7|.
TGTGCCAGCAGCCGGGTCCGGTACGAGCAGTACTTC
CASSRVRYEQYF
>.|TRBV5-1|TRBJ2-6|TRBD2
TGCGCCAGCAGCTTGCTAACGGGAGGTAACTCTGGGGCCAACGTCCTGACTTTC
CASSLLTGGNSGANVLTF